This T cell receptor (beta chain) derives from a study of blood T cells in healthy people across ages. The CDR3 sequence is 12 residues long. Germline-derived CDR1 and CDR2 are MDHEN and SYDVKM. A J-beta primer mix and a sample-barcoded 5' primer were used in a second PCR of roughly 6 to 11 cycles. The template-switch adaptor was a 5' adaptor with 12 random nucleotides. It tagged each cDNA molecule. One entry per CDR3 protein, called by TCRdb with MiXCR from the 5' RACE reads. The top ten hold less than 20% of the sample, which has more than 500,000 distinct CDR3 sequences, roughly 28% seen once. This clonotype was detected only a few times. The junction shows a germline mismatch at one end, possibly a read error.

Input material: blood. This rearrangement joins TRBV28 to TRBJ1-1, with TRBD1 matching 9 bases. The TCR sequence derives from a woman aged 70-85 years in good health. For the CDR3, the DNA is TGTGCCAGCAGTGGGACAGGGCGAGGAGCTTCCTTT. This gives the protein CASSGTGRGASF.